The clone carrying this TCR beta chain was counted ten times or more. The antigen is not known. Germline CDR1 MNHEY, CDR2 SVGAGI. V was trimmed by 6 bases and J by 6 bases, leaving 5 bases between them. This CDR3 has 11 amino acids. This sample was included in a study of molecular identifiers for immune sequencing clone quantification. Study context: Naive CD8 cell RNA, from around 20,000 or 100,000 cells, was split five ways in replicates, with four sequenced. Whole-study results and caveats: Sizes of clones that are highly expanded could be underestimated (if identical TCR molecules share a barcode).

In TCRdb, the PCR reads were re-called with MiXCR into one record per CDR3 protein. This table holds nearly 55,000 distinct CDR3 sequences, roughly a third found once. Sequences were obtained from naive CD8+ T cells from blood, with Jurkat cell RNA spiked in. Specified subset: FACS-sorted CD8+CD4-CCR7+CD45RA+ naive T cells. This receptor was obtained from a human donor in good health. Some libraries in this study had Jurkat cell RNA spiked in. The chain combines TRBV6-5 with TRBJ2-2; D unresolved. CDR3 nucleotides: TGTGCCAGCAGGTCGTCCGGGGAGCTGTTTTTT. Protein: CASRSSGELFF.